Listed below are T cell receptor beta chains from one sample, sequenced in a study of cytomegalovirus exposure and HLA in healthy donors. Using immunoSEQ multiplex PCR, the repertoire was profiled, and TCRdb retains in-frame clones only, with some absent. The table has tens of thousands of clones, 62% seen once. Material: PBMCs. These receptors were obtained from a woman aged 25-40 years in good health and CMV-seropositive. Each CDR3 is given with its conserved first and last residue. Clone sizes are given selectively: once, few, many, or a class where the clone is expanded.

TRBJ1-1,few,TRBV19,CAAGQGMNTEAFF
TRBJ1-5,.,TRBV19,CASSLLNGPQHF
TRBJ1-1,.,TRBV28,CASSSGDLMNTEAFF
TRBJ2-6,.,TRBV11-2,CASTFLTGGSSGANVLTF
TRBJ1-2,few,TRBV10-3,CAITSPSAGGGYTF
.,.,TRBV28,CASRPTGQGSYEQYF
TRBJ1-6,.,TRBV5-1,CASSLKTPGTGGGQSPLHF
TRBJ1-2,few,TRBV10-3,CAIMRDRNYGYTF
TRBJ2-1,.,TRBV11-3,CASSSPRGPTYNEQFF
TRBJ2-5,.,TRBV29-1,CSVVWQLETQYF
TRBJ2-1,.,TRBV19,CASLAPSYNEQFF
TRBJ2-2,.,TRBV15,CATSMLTETGELFF
TRBJ1-6,.,TRBV6-5,CASSYGQGANSPLHF
TRBJ1-3,.,TRBV5-1,CASSLASTTGNTIYF
TRBJ1-6,.,TRBV28,CASSWQGSPLLHF
TRBJ1-2,.,TRBV29-1,CSVEVPARAGYTF
TRBJ2-1,.,TRBV7-3,CASSLNQAYEQFF
TRBJ2-7,.,TRBV11-2,CASSFGTGYEQYF
TRBJ1-3,.,TRBV19,CASTRGPGNTIYF
TRBJ2-2,few,TRBV7-7,CASSPGTSGYTGELFF
TRBJ1-2,.,TRBV5-4,CASSPGTGGYGYTF
TRBJ2-2,.,TRBV11-2,CASSFSRNTGELFF
TRBJ2-7,.,TRBV21-1,CAIAWQGGYEQYF
TRBJ2-5,.,TRBV7-9,CASSLGLAGKETQYF
TRBJ2-3,.,TRBV25-1,CASSVAGGRTDTQYF
TRBJ1-1,.,TRBV18,CASSPGPGGPEAFF
TRBJ2-2,few,TRBV5-8,CASSLVRGLDTGELFF
TRBJ2-7,.,TRBV30,CAWSGGQGFSEQYF
TRBJ2-5,once,TRBV29-1,CSVDGAGGPRETQYF
TRBJ1-1,few,TRBV27,CASSAPGNTEAFF
TRBJ2-5,.,TRBV10-3,CAISKRGQETQYF
TRBJ2-5,once,TRBV2,CASSDGLAGVRGETQYF
TRBJ1-4,few,TRBV10-1,CASQAGTANNEKLFF